The following is a T cell receptor beta chain sequence with its context. These data come from a study of blood T cell repertoires in COVID-19. Overall study: COVID-19 samples from acute and convalescent phases originated in the United States, Italy and Spain. T cells, B-cell-depleted T cells, or PBMCs supplied cDNA or gDNA.

Original methodology: Amplification of reference gene primers provided the estimated nucleated cell counts. The assay was immunoSEQ multiplex PCR, and TCRdb's table has in-frame clones only and misses some. From that table come the V and J calls and clone size; the DNA was used to work out D and trimming. The table lists 150,000 to 200,000 clones, 85% of them singletons, with about 3.5% in the top ten. The CDR3 loop spans 16 amino acids. V dropped 3 bases and J dropped 0; count of bases not matched to a gene: 5. Germline lookup yields CDR1 LNHNV and CDR2 YYDKDF (reference sequence). This TCR was sampled from a human donor with acute or convalescent COVID-19. The donor label of this sample is uncertain. The material sequenced was peripheral blood. This chain connects TRBV15 to TRBJ1-3; 7 bases align to TRBD1. As DNA, the CDR3 is TGTGCCACCAGCAGCGAGGGACAGATCTCTGGAAACACCATATATTTT. Translation gives CATSSEGQISGNTIYF.